The source of this T cell receptor (beta chain) is a study of blood T cell repertoires in COVID-19. Across the study: Samples of COVID-19 (acute and convalescent) were obtained from the United States, Italy and Spain. PBMCs, B-cell-depleted T cells, or T cells were the source of the cDNA or gDNA that made up the material.

This CDR3 is built from 15 residues. CDR1 and CDR2 from the germline V gene are SNHLY and FYNNEI. The J segment lost 0 bases and the V segment lost 5 bases, leaving 4 bases of the junction unmatched. In the source study's methods: By means of reference gene primer amplification, nucleated cell counts were estimated. TCRdb's copy holds only in-frame clones and misses some; the assay was immunoSEQ multiplex PCR. V and J calls and clone size come straight from that table; D and trimming were deduced from the DNA. The profile covers around 69,000 clones, with over 80% appearing a single time and about 1.9% taken by the ten largest.

The rearrangement uses TRBV2 and TRBJ2-1; 7 bases fit TRBD2. The sequenced sample consisted of peripheral blood. This receptor was obtained from an older woman with acute or convalescent COVID-19. CDR3 bases: TGTGCCAGCAGTCGAGCGGGGAGCTCCTACAATGAGCAGTTCTTC. Its translation is CASSRAGSSYNEQFF.